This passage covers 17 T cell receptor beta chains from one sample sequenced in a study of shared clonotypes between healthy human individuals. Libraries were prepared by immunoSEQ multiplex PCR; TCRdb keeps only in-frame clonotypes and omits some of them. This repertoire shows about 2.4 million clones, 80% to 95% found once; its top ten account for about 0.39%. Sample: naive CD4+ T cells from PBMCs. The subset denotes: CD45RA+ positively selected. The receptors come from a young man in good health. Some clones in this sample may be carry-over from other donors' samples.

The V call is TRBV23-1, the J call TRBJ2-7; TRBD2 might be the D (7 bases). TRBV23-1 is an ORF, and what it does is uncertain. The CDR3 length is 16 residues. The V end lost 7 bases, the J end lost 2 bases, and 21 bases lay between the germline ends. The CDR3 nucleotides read TGCGCCAGCAAATTTGGGGGGGCGCGACATCCCTACGAGCAGTACTTC. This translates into CASKFGGARHPYEQYF.

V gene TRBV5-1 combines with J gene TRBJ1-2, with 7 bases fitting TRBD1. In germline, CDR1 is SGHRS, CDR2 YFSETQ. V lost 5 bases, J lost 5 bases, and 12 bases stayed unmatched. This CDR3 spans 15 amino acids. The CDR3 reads CASSYKTGTDYGYTF. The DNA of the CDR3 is TGCGCCAGCAGTTATAAAACCGGGACAGATTATGGCTACACCTTC.

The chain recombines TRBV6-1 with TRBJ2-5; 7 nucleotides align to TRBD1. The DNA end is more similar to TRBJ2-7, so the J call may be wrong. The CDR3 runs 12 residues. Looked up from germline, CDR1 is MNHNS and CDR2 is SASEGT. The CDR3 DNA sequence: TGTGCCAGCAGGGACAGGTGGTACGAGCAGTACTTC. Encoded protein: CASRDRWYEQYF.

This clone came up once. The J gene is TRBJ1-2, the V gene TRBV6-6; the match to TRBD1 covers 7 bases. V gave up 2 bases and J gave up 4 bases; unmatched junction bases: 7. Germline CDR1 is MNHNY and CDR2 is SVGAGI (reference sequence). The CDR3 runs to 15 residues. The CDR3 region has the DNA TGTGCCAGCAGTTACCGTACGGGACAGCTCTATGGCTACACCTTC. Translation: CASSYRTGQLYGYTF.

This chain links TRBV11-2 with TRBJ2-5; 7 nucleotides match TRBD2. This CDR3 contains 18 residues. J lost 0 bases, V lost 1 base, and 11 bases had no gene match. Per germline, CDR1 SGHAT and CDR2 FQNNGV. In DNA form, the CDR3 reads TGTGCCAGCAGCTTAGTAATAAGGGCTAGCGGCCACCAAGAGACCCAGTACTTC. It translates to CASSLVIRASGHQETQYF.

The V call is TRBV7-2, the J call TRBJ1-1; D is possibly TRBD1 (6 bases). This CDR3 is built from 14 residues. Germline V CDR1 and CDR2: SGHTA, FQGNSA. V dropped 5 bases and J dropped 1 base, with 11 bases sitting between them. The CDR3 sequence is CASSRLQGNTEAFF. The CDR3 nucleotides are TGTGCCAGCAGCCGGCTACAGGGGAACACTGAAGCTTTCTTT.

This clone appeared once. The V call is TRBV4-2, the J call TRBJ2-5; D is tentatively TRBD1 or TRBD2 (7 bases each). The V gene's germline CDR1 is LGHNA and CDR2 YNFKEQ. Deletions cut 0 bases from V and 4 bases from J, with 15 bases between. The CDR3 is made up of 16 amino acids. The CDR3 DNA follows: TGTGCCAGCAGCCAAGATTACGGCAGGGGGGGAGAGACCCAGTACTTC. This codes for CASSQDYGRGGETQYF.

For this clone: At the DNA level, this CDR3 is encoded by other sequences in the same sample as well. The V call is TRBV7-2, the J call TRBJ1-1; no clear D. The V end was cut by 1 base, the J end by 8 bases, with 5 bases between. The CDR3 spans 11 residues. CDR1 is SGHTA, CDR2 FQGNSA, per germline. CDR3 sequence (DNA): TGTGCCAGCAGCTTAGGAGGGGAAGCTTTCTTT. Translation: CASSLGGEAFF.

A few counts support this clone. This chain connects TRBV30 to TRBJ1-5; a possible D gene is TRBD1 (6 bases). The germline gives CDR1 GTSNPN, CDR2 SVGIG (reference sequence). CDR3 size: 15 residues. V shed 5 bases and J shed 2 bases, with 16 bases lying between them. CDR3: CAWSRRDMGNQPQHF. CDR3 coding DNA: TGTGCCTGGTCTCGGCGGGACATGGGCAATCAGCCCCAGCATTTT. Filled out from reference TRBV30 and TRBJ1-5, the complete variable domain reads SQTIHQWPATLVQPVGSPLSLECTVEGTSNPNLYWYRQAAGRGLQLLFYSVGIGQISSEVPQNLSASRPQDRQFILSSKKLLLSDSGFYLCAWSRRDMGNQPQHFGDGTRLSIL.

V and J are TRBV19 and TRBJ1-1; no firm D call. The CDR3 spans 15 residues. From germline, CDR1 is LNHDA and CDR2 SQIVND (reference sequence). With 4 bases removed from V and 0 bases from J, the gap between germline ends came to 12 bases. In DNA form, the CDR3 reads TGTGCCAGTAGTAGCGGGCAGACTATGAACACTGAAGCTTTCTTT. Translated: CASSSGQTMNTEAFF.

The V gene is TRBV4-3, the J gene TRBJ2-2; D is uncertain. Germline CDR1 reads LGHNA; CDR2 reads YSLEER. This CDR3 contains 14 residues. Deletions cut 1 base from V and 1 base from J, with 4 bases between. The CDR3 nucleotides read TGCGCCAGCAGCCAAGGACTGAACACCGGGGAGCTGTTTTTT. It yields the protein CASSQGLNTGELFF.

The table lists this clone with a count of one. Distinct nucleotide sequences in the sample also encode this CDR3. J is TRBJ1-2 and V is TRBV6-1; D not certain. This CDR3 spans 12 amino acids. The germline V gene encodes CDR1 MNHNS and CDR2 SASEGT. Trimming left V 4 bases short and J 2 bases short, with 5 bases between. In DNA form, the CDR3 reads TGTGCCAGCAGTGGGGTGAACTATGGCTACACCTTC. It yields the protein CASSGVNYGYTF.

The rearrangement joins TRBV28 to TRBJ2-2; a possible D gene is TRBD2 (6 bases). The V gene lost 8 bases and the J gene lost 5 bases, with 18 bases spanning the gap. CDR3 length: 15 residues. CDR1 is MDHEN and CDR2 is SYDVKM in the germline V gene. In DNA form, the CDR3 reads TGTGCCAGCTCAAATCTGGCGGCGGGAACCGGGGAGCTGTTTTTT. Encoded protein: CASSNLAAGTGELFF.

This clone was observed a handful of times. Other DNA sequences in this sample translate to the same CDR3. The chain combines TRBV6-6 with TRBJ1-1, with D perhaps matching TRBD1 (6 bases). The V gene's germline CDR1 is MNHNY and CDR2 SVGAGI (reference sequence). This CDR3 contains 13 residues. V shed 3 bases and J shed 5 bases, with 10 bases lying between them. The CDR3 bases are TGTGCCAGCAGTTATTCTACAGGGACTGAAGCTTTCTTT. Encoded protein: CASSYSTGTEAFF.

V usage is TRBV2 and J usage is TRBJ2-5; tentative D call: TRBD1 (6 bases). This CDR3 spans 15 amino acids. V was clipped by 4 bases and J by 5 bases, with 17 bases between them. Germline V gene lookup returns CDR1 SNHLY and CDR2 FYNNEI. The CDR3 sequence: CASSGNLQGRETQYF. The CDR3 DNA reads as TGTGCCAGCAGTGGGAACTTACAGGGCCGGGAGACCCAGTACTTC.

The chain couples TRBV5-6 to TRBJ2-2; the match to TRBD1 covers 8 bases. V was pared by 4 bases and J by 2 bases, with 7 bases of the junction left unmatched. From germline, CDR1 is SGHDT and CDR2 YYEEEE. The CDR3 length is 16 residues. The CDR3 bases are TGTGCCAGCAGCCAGGTCGGGACAGGTAACACCGGGGAGCTGTTTTTT. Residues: CASSQVGTGNTGELFF.

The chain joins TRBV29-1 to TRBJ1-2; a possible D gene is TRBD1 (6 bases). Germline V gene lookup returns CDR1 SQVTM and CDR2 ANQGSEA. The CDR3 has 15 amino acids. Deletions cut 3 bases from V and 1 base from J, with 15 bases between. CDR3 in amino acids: CSVDEEDRFNYGYTF. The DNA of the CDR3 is TGCAGCGTTGATGAAGAGGACAGATTTAACTATGGCTACACCTTC.